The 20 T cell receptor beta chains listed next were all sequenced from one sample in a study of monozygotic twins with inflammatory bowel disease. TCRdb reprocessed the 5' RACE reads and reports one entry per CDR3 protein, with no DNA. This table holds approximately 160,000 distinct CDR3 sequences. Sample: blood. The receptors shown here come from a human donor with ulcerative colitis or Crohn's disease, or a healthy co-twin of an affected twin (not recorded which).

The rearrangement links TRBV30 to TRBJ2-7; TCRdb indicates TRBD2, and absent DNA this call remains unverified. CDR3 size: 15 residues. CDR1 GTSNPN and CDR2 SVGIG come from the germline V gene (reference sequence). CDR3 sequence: CAWSVGLAGVGEQYF. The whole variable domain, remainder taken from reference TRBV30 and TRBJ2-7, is SQTIHQWPATLVQPVGSPLSLECTVEGTSNPNLYWYRQAAGRGLQLLFYSVGIGQISSEVPQNLSASRPQDRQFILSSKKLLLSDSGFYLCAWSVGLAGVGEQYFGPGTRLTVT.

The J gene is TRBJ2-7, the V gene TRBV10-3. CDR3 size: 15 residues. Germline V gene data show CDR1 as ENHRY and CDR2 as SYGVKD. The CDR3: CAISEGETGPYEQYF.

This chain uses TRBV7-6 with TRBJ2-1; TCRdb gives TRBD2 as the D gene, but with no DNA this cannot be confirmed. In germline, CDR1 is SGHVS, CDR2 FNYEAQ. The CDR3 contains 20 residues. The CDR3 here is CASSLKVLAGVAFRLCEQFF.

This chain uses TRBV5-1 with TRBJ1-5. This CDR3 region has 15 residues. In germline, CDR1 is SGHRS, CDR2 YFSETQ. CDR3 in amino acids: CASSLDGMSNQPQHF.

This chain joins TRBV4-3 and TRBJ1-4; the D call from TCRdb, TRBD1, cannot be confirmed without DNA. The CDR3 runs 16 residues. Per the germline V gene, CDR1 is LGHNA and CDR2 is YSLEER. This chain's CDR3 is CASSQVRQGGDEKLFF.

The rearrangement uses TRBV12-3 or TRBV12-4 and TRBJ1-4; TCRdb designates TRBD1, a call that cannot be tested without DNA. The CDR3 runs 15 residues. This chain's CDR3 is CASRAGHSTNEKLFF.

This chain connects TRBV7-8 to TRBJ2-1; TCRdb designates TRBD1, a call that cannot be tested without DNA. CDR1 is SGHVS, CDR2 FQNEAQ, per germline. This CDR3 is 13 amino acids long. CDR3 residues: CASSLGGPNEQFF.

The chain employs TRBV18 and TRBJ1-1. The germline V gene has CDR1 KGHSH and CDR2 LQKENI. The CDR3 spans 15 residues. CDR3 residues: CASSPPSALRTEAFF.

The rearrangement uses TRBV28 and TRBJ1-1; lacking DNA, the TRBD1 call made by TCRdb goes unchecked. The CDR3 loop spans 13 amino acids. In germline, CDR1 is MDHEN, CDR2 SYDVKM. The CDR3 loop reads CAVTQGRVSEAFF.

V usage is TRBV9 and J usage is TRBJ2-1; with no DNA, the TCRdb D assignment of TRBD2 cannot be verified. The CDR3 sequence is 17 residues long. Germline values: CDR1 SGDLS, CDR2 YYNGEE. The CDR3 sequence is CASSVPTGTSGNNEQFF.

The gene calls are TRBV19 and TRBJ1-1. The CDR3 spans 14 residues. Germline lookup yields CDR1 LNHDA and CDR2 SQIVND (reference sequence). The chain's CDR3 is CASSSDLPNTEAFF.

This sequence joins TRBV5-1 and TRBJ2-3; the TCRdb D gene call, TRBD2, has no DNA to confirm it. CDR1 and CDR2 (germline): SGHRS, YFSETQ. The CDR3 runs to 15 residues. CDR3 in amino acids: CASSFSGKDTDTQYF.

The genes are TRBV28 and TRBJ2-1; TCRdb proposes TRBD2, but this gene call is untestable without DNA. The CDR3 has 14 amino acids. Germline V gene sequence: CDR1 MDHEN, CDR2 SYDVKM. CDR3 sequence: CASGGLAGAGEQFF.

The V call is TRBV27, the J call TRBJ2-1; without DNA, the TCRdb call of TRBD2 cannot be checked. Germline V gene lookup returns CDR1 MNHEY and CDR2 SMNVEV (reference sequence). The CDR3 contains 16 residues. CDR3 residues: CASSLRLAGFYNEQFF.

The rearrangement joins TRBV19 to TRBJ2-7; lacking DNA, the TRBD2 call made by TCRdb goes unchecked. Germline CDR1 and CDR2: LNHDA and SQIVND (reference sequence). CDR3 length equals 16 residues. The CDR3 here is CASSDWTSGGSYEQYF.

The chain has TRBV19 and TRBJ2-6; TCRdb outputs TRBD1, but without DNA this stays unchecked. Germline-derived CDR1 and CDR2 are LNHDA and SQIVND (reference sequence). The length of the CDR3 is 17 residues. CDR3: CASNIRGVASGANVLTF.

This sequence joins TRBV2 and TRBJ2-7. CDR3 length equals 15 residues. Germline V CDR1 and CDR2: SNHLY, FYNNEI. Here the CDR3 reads CASSVNTLSSYEQYF.

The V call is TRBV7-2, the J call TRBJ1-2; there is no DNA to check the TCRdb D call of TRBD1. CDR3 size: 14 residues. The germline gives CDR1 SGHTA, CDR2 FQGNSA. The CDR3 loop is CASSLGPSEGASTF.

The CDR3: CASSRLRSSNTGELFF. The chain is built from TRBV12-3 or TRBV12-4 and TRBJ2-2. This CDR3 spans 16 amino acids.

The CDR3 spells CSASQGVNSYGYTF. The chain employs TRBV20-1 and TRBJ1-2; lacking DNA, the TRBD1 call made by TCRdb goes unchecked. Germline CDR1 DFQATT, CDR2 SNEGSKA (reference sequence). CDR3 size: 14 residues.